This TCR beta chain is drawn from a study of early T cells in non-severe SARS-CoV-2 infection. This clonotype was counted at least ten times. The CDR3 is 15 residues long. CDR1 and CDR2 (germline): SGHTA, FQGNSA. V gave up 3 bases and J gave up 5 bases, with 13 bases separating them. Unique molecular identifiers were attached to individual cDNA molecules. TCRdb fed the 5' RACE reads into MiXCR, producing one record per CDR3 protein. The data hold roughly 80,000 distinct CDR3 sequences, with 11% to 15% observed a single time. The clonotype originates from an adult who was a healthcare worker with PCR-confirmed SARS-CoV-2 infection or an uninfected control (not recorded which). Sequences were obtained from whole blood. The V and J genes are TRBV7-2 and TRBJ2-2; a weak D match, TRBD2 (6 bases). The CDR3 coding sequence is TGTGCCAGCAGCTTTAGGTTCGGGAGTACCGGGGAGCTGTTTTTT. Its protein product is CASSFRFGSTGELFF.